Listed below are T cell receptor beta chains from one sample, sequenced in a study of beta chain features in type 1 diabetes. Only in-frame clones appear in the TCRdb table, and some are missing; sequencing was by immunoSEQ multiplex PCR. The sample has roughly 700,000 clones, 10% to 15% seen once. Sequencing was done on a sample of naive CD4+ T cells from blood. All receptors derive from a man between 18 and 35 years old with type 1 diabetes. The CDR3 runs from the conserved cysteine through the conserved F or W. The D gene is left open where the match is weak. Expanded clones get a size class; other rows say once, few or many, or leave the size out.

CDR3 protein: CASRGTGPGTEYF
CDR3 DNA: TGTGCCAGCAGGGGAACGGGCCCCGGGACCGAGTACTTC
J gene: TRBJ2-7
clone size: few
D gene: NA
V gene: TRBV28

CDR3 protein: CASSLPGTSGANVLTF
CDR3 DNA: TGTGCCAGCAGCTTACCGGGGACCTCTGGGGCCAACGTCCTGACTTTC
J gene: TRBJ2-6
clone size: few
D gene: NA
V gene: TRBV11-1

CDR3 protein: CASSIMAGSGNQPQHF
CDR3 DNA: TGTGCCAGTAGTATCATGGCAGGGAGTGGCAATCAGCCCCAGCATTTT
J gene: TRBJ1-5
clone size: NA
D gene: NA
V gene: TRBV19

CDR3 protein: CASSPRDGGQETQYF
CDR3 DNA: TGTGCCAGCTCACCCCGGGACGGAGGACAAGAGACCCAGTACTTC
J gene: TRBJ2-5
clone size: NA
D gene: NA
V gene: TRBV18

CDR3 protein: CATSRPTSGGWSTDTQYF
CDR3 DNA: TGTGCCACCAGCAGACCTACTAGCGGGGGGTGGAGCACAGATACGCAGTATTTT
J gene: TRBJ2-3
clone size: NA
D gene: TRBD2
V gene: TRBV15

CDR3 protein: CSVDRTNTGELFF
CDR3 DNA: TGCAGCGTTGACAGGACTAACACCGGGGAGCTGTTTTTT
J gene: TRBJ2-2
clone size: few
D gene: NA
V gene: TRBV29-1

CDR3 protein: CASRGDRGNTEAFF
CDR3 DNA: TGTGCCAGCAGAGGGGACAGGGGGAACACTGAAGCTTTCTTT
J gene: TRBJ1-1
clone size: few
D gene: TRBD1
V gene: TRBV2

CDR3 protein: CAISESPGEYEQYF
CDR3 DNA: TGTGCCATCAGTGAGTCCCCAGGGGAATACGAGCAGTACTTC
J gene: TRBJ2-7
clone size: few
D gene: NA
V gene: TRBV10-3

CDR3 protein: CASSLGRNTEAFF
CDR3 DNA: TGTGCCAGCAGTTTAGGACGGAACACTGAAGCTTTCTTT
J gene: TRBJ1-1
clone size: NA
D gene: NA
V gene: TRBV28

CDR3 protein: CASRESSYNEQFF
CDR3 DNA: TGCGCCAGCAGGGAGAGCTCCTACAATGAGCAGTTCTTC
J gene: TRBJ2-1
clone size: few
D gene: NA
V gene: TRBV5-1

CDR3 protein: CASSPRGPGELFF
CDR3 DNA: TGCGCCAGCAGCCCGCGGGGCCCCGGGGAGCTGTTTTTT
J gene: TRBJ2-2
clone size: NA
D gene: NA
V gene: TRBV5-1

CDR3 protein: CASSVGDRNYEQYF
CDR3 DNA: TGTGCCAGCAGCGTTGGTGATAGAAACTACGAGCAGTACTTC
J gene: TRBJ2-7
clone size: NA
D gene: NA
V gene: TRBV9

CDR3 protein: CASSPSGGFSGELFF
CDR3 DNA: TGTGCCAGCAGCCCCTCTGGGGGGTTTAGCGGGGAGCTGTTTTTT
J gene: TRBJ2-2
clone size: NA
D gene: NA
V gene: TRBV9

CDR3 protein: CASSSRDRSITDTQYF
CDR3 DNA: TGTGCCAGCAGCTCCCGGGACAGATCAATTACAGATACGCAGTATTTT
J gene: TRBJ2-3
clone size: few
D gene: TRBD1
V gene: TRBV5-6

CDR3 protein: CSGLTGPRNTIYF
CDR3 DNA: TGCAGCGGGTTGACAGGGCCCCGAAACACCATATATTTT
J gene: TRBJ1-3
clone size: few
D gene: TRBD1
V gene: TRBV29-1

CDR3 protein: CAWRYGSNQPQHF
CDR3 DNA: TGTGCCTGGAGGTACGGCAGCAATCAGCCCCAGCATTTT
J gene: TRBJ1-5
clone size: few
D gene: NA
V gene: TRBV30

CDR3 protein: CASSRTGPSYEQYF
CDR3 DNA: TGTGCCAGCAGCAGAACAGGGCCCTCCTACGAGCAGTACTTC
J gene: TRBJ2-7
clone size: few
D gene: NA
V gene: TRBV27

CDR3 protein: CASKEGSQETQYF
CDR3 DNA: TGTGCCAGTAAGGAGGGAAGCCAAGAGACCCAGTACTTC
J gene: TRBJ2-5
clone size: NA
D gene: NA
V gene: TRBV19

CDR3 protein: CAWSVTGHHQPQHF
CDR3 DNA: TGTGCCTGGAGTGTAACAGGGCACCATCAGCCCCAGCATTTT
J gene: TRBJ1-5
clone size: few
D gene: NA
V gene: TRBV30

CDR3 protein: CASSAQGSNQPQHF
CDR3 DNA: TGTGCCAGCAGTGCACAGGGTTCCAATCAGCCCCAGCATTTT
J gene: TRBJ1-5
clone size: NA
D gene: NA
V gene: TRBV27

CDR3 protein: CASSQARVEQFF
CDR3 DNA: TGTGCCAGCAGCCAAGCCCGGGTAGAGCAGTTCTTC
J gene: TRBJ2-1
clone size: few
D gene: NA
V gene: TRBV14

CDR3 protein: CASSLGLANTDTQYF
CDR3 DNA: TGTGCCAGCAGTTTAGGACTAGCGAATACAGATACGCAGTATTTT
J gene: TRBJ2-3
clone size: NA
D gene: TRBD2
V gene: TRBV28

CDR3 protein: CASSLATSEQFF
CDR3 DNA: TGTGCCAGCAGCTTAGCGACAAGTGAGCAGTTCTTC
J gene: TRBJ2-1
clone size: few
D gene: NA
V gene: TRBV7-2

CDR3 protein: CASSSLKGTENEKLFF
CDR3 DNA: TGTGCCAGCAGTAGCTTAAAAGGGACAGAAAATGAAAAACTGTTTTTT
J gene: TRBJ1-4
clone size: NA
D gene: TRBD1
V gene: TRBV28

CDR3 protein: CASSQWGTSSPLHF
CDR3 DNA: TGCGCCAGCAGTCAATGGGGGACATCTTCACCCCTCCACTTT
J gene: TRBJ1-6
clone size: NA
D gene: NA
V gene: TRBV23-1

CDR3 protein: CASSIAERETQYF
CDR3 DNA: TGTGCCAGTAGTATCGCGGAACGGGAGACCCAGTACTTC
J gene: TRBJ2-5
clone size: few
D gene: NA
V gene: TRBV19

CDR3 protein: CASSVGGTVNSYEQYF
CDR3 DNA: TGTGCCAGCAGCGTAGGTGGGACAGTTAACTCCTACGAGCAGTACTTC
J gene: TRBJ2-7
clone size: few
D gene: TRBD1
V gene: TRBV9

CDR3 protein: CASSRGPGDWIQYF
CDR3 DNA: TGTGCCAGCAGCAGGGGGCCAGGGGATTGGATTCAGTACTTC
J gene: TRBJ2-4
clone size: NA
D gene: TRBD1
V gene: TRBV6-5

CDR3 protein: CASSTLSSYEQYF
CDR3 DNA: TGTGCCAGCAGTACCCTGAGCTCCTACGAGCAGTACTTC
J gene: TRBJ2-7
clone size: NA
D gene: NA
V gene: TRBV28

CDR3 protein: CASSPRSANGDSYNSPLHF
CDR3 DNA: TGTGCCAGCTCACCACGATCGGCGAATGGAGACTCCTATAATTCACCCCTCCACTTT
J gene: TRBJ1-6
clone size: NA
D gene: NA
V gene: TRBV18

CDR3 protein: CASSYRGSSYEQYF
CDR3 DNA: TGTGCCAGCAGCTACAGGGGAAGCTCCTACGAGCAGTACTTC
J gene: TRBJ2-7
clone size: NA
D gene: TRBD1
V gene: TRBV7-9

CDR3 protein: CASSRDRAQETQYF
CDR3 DNA: TGCGCCAGCAGCCGGGACAGGGCTCAAGAGACCCAGTACTTC
J gene: TRBJ2-5
clone size: few
D gene: TRBD1
V gene: TRBV4-1

CDR3 protein: CAWSQGQVNQPQHF
CDR3 DNA: TGTGCCTGGAGCCAAGGACAGGTCAATCAGCCCCAGCATTTT
J gene: TRBJ1-5
clone size: few
D gene: TRBD1
V gene: TRBV30

CDR3 protein: CASSQERLWEAGYTF
CDR3 DNA: TGCGCCAGCAGCCAAGAGAGGCTGTGGGAGGCTGGCTACACCTTC
J gene: TRBJ1-2
clone size: few
D gene: NA
V gene: TRBV4-1

CDR3 protein: CASSEARADPRYGYTF
CDR3 DNA: TGTGCCAGCAGTGAAGCGCGAGCAGACCCTAGATATGGCTACACCTTC
J gene: TRBJ1-2
clone size: NA
D gene: NA
V gene: TRBV6-1

CDR3 protein: CASSAGTAARSDTQYF
CDR3 DNA: TGTGCCAGCAGCGCGGGGACAGCTGCTAGGTCAGATACGCAGTATTTT
J gene: TRBJ2-3
clone size: NA
D gene: NA
V gene: TRBV5-8

CDR3 protein: CASTREGAGTGELFF
CDR3 DNA: TGTGCCAGCACCCGGGAGGGGGCGGGCACCGGGGAGCTGTTTTTT
J gene: TRBJ2-2
clone size: NA
D gene: NA
V gene: TRBV9

CDR3 protein: CASSEGLLGETQYF
CDR3 DNA: TGTGCCAGTAGCGAAGGGTTACTAGGGGAGACCCAGTACTTC
J gene: TRBJ2-5
clone size: NA
D gene: NA
V gene: TRBV19

CDR3 protein: CASSPRGPGADTQYF
CDR3 DNA: TGCGCCAGCAGCCCCCGGGGCCCGGGTGCAGATACGCAGTATTTT
J gene: TRBJ2-3
clone size: few
D gene: NA
V gene: TRBV5-1

CDR3 protein: CASSLDRGQMVGSGNTIYF
CDR3 DNA: TGCGCCAGCAGCCTCGACAGGGGGCAAATGGTAGGCTCTGGAAACACCATATATTTT
J gene: TRBJ1-3
clone size: NA
D gene: TRBD1
V gene: TRBV4-1

CDR3 protein: CASSSGQGAKQYF
CDR3 DNA: TGTGCCAGCAGTTCGGGACAGGGGGCGAAGCAGTACTTC
J gene: TRBJ2-7
clone size: few
D gene: TRBD1
V gene: TRBV28

CDR3 protein: CASSFSPENTEAFF
CDR3 DNA: TGTGCCAGCAGCTTTAGCCCAGAGAACACTGAAGCTTTCTTT
J gene: TRBJ1-1
clone size: few
D gene: NA
V gene: TRBV7-2

CDR3 protein: CASSQEYLTYYGYTF
CDR3 DNA: TGCGCCAGCAGCCAAGAATATCTGACCTACTATGGCTACACCTTC
J gene: TRBJ1-2
clone size: NA
D gene: NA
V gene: TRBV4-1

CDR3 protein: CASSNSGSLNTEAFF
CDR3 DNA: TGTGCCAGCAGCAATTCCGGGAGCTTGAACACTGAAGCTTTCTTT
J gene: TRBJ1-1
clone size: NA
D gene: NA
V gene: TRBV13

CDR3 protein: CATSLFPPGVGTNEKLFF
CDR3 DNA: TGCGCCACCAGCTTGTTTCCTCCTGGGGTTGGAACTAATGAAAAACTGTTTTTT
J gene: TRBJ1-4
clone size: NA
D gene: NA
V gene: TRBV5-1

CDR3 protein: CASSPGAGNEQFF
CDR3 DNA: TGCGCCAGCAGCCCAGGGGCCGGCAATGAGCAGTTCTTC
J gene: TRBJ2-1
clone size: NA
D gene: NA
V gene: TRBV5-1